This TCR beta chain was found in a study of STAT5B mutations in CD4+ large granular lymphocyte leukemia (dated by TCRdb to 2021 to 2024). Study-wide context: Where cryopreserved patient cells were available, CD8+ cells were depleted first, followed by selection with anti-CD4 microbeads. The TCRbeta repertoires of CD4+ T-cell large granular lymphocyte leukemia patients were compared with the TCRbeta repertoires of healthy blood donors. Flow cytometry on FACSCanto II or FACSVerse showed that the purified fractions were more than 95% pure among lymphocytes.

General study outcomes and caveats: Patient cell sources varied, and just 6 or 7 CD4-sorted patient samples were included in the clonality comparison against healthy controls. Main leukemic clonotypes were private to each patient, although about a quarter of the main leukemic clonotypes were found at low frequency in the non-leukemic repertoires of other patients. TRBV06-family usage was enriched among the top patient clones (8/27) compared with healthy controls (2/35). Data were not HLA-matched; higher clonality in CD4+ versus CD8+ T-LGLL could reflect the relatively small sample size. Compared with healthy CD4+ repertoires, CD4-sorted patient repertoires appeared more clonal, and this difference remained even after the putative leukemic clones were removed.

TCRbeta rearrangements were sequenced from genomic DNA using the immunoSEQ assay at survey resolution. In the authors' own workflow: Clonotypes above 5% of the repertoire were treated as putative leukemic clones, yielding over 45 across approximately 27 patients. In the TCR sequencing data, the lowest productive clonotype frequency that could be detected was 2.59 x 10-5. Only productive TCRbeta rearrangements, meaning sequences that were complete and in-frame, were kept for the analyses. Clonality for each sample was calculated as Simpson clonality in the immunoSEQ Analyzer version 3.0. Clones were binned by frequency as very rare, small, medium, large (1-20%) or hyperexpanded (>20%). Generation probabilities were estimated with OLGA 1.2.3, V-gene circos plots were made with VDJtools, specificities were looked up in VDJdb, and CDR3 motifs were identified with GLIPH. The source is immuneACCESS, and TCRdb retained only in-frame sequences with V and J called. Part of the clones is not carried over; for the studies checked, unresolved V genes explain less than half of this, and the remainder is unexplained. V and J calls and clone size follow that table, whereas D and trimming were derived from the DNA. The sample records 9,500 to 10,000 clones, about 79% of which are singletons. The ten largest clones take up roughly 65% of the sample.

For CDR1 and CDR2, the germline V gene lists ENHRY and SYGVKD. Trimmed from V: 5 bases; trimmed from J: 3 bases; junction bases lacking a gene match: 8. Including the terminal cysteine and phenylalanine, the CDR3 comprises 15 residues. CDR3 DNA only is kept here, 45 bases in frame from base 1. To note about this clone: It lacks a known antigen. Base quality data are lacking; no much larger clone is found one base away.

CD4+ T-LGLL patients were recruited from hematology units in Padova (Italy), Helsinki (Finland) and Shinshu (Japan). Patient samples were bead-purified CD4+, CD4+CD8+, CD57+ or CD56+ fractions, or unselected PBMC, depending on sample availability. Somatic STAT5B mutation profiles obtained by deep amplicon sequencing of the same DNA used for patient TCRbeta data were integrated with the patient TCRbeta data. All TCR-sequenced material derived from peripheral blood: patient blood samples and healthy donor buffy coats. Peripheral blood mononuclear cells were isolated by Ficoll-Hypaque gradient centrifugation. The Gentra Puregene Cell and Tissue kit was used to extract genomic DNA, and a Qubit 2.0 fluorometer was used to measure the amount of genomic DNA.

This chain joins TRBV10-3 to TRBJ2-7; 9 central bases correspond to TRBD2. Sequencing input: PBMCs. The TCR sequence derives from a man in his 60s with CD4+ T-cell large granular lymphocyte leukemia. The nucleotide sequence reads TGTGCCATCAGTAAGGTTGTAGCGGGGGACTACGAGCAGTACTTC. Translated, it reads CAISKVVAGDYEQYF.